This TCR beta chain was retrieved from a study of cytomegalovirus exposure and HLA in healthy donors. On this clone itself: Its target is not known.

General study findings and limits: In vitro checks showed that three CMV-associated chains really do target CMV antigens.

TCRdb's table, derived via immunoSEQ multiplex PCR, lists solely in-frame clones and lacks some. The repertoire consists of about 110,000 clones, with roughly 88% occurring once and the leading ten covering 3% to 3.5%. The germline V gene has CDR1 MNHNS and CDR2 SASEGT. There are 17 residues in the CDR3. After removal of 2 bases from V and 10 bases from J, the junction contained 10 bases not matched to a gene. This chain links TRBV6-1 with TRBJ2-1, with 14 bases identical to TRBD2. The sample was PBMCs. The source is a young woman in good health and CMV-seronegative. The chain's CDR3 is CASSEIGLAGGPREQFF. The DNA of the CDR3 is TGTGCCAGCAGTGAAATTGGACTAGCGGGGGGCCCTCGGGAGCAGTTCTTC.